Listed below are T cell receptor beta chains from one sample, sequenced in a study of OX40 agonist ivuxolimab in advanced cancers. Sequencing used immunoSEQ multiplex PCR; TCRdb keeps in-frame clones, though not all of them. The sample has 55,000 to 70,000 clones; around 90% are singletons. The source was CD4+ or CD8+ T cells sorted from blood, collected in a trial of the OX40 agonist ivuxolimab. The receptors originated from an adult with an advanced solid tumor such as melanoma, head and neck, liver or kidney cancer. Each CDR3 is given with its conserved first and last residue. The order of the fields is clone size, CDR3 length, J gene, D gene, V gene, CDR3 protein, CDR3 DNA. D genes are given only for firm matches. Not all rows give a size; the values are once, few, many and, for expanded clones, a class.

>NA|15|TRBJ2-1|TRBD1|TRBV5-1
CASTVQGISYNEQFF
TGCGCCAGTACCGTACAGGGGATTTCCTACAATGAGCAGTTCTTC
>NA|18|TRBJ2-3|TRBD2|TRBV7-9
CASSLGLAGGQGTDTQYF
TGTGCCAGCAGCTTGGGACTAGCGGGGGGGCAGGGCACAGATACGCAGTATTTT
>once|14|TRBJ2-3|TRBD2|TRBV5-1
CASSPPDGGDTQYF
TGCGCCAGCAGCCCCCCGGACGGGGGGGATACGCAGTATTTT
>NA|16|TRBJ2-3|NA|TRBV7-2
CASSLVGGGSTDTQYF
TGTGCCAGCAGCTTAGTGGGCGGCGGGAGCACAGATACGCAGTATTTT
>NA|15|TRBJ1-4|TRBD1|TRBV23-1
CASSQSSRGDEKLFF
TGCGCCAGCAGTCAATCATCCAGGGGGGATGAAAAACTGTTTTTT
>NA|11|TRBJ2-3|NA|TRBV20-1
CSARETDTQYF
TGCAGTGCTAGGGAGACAGATACGCAGTATTTT
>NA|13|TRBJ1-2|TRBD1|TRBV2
CASKETGAGSYTF
TGTGCCAGCAAAGAGACAGGGGCAGGGAGCTACACCTTC
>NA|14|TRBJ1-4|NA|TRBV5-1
CASSFGGSIEKLFF
TGCGCCAGCAGCTTCGGCGGCTCTATCGAAAAACTGTTTTTT
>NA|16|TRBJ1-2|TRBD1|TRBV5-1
CASSLARDRVGYGYTF
TGCGCCAGCAGCTTGGCCCGGGACAGGGTGGGCTATGGCTACACCTTC
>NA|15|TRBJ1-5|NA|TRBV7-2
CASTDSGFSNQPQHF
TGTGCCAGCACGGACAGCGGGTTTAGCAATCAGCCCCAGCATTTT
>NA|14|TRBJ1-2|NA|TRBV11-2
CASSADGRGFGYTF
TGTGCCAGCAGCGCAGACGGCAGGGGTTTTGGCTACACCTTC
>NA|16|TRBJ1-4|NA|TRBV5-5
CASSRGLGRVGEKLFF
TGTGCCAGCAGTCGTGGTTTGGGCAGGGTCGGGGAAAAACTGTTTTTT
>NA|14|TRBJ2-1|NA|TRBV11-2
CASSRTRGLNEQFF
TGTGCCAGCAGCCGGACCCGCGGTCTGAATGAGCAGTTCTTC
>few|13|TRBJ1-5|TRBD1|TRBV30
CAWSPGQGLAQHF
TGTGCCTGGAGTCCCGGACAGGGTCTGGCCCAGCATTTT
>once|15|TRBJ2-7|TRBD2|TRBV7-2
CASSLGAGGPMEQYF
TGTGCCAGCAGCTTAGGTGCGGGAGGCCCTATGGAGCAGTACTTC
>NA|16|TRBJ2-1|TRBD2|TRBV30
CAWSPLAGGRYNEQFF
TGTGCCTGGAGTCCTTTAGCGGGAGGCCGCTACAATGAGCAGTTCTTC
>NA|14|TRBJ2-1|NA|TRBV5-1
CASSFGRTNNEQFF
TGCGCCAGCAGCTTTGGCAGGACGAACAATGAGCAGTTCTTC
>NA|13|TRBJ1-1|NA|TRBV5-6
CASSFWSGTEAFF
TGTGCCAGCAGCTTCTGGTCCGGAACTGAAGCTTTCTTT
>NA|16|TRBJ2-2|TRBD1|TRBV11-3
CASSTGTGGYTGELFF
TGTGCCAGCAGCACCGGGACAGGGGGATACACCGGGGAGCTGTTTTTT
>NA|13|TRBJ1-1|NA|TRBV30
CAWSVGDNTEAFF
TGTGCCTGGAGTGTAGGGGATAACACTGAAGCTTTCTTT
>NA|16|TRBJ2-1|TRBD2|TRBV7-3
CASSFKSSGGFNEQFF
TGTGCCAGCAGCTTTAAGTCTAGCGGGGGGTTCAATGAGCAGTTCTTC
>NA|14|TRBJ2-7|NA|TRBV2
CASNRGAGLGEQYF
TGTGCCAGCAATCGAGGGGCCGGTCTCGGGGAGCAGTACTTC
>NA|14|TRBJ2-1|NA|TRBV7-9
CASSLGTGSNEQFF
TGTGCCAGCAGCTTAGGGACGGGGAGCAATGAGCAGTTCTTC
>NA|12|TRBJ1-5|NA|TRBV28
CASITGFQPQHF
TGTGCCAGCATAACAGGGTTTCAGCCCCAGCATTTT
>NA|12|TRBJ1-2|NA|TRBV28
CASRRSAGGYTF
TGTGCCAGCAGACGATCGGCGGGAGGCTACACCTTC
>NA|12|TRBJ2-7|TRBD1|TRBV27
CASSSNRGEQYF
TGTGCCAGCAGTTCCAACAGGGGCGAGCAGTACTTC
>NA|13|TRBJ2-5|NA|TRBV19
CASRDGFRETQYF
TGTGCCAGTAGAGATGGGTTCCGTGAGACCCAGTACTTC
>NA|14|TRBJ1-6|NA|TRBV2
CASSVGTTVPPLHF
TGTGCCAGCAGTGTCGGGACGACTGTGCCACCCCTCCACTTT
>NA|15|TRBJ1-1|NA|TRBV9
CASSVVNRSATEAFF
TGTGCCAGCAGCGTAGTAAACAGGTCGGCCACTGAAGCTTTCTTT
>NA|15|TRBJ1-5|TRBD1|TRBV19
CASSITGGMAQPQHF
TGTGCCAGTAGTATAACAGGGGGCATGGCTCAGCCCCAGCATTTT
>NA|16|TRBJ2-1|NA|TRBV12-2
CASRLPDLRHYNEQFF
TGTGCAAGTCGCTTACCAGACTTGCGCCACTACAATGAGCAGTTCTTC
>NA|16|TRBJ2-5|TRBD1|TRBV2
CASSLTGGAVGETQYF
TGTGCCAGCAGTTTGACAGGGGGCGCGGTGGGAGAGACCCAGTACTTC
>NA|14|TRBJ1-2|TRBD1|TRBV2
CASSEQQGNYGYTF
TGTGCCAGCAGTGAACAACAGGGGAACTATGGCTACACCTTC
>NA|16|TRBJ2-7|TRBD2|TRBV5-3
CARSRETSGISYEQYF
TGTGCCAGAAGCCGGGAGACTAGCGGGATTTCCTACGAGCAGTACTTC
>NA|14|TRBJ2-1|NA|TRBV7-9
CASRVAETYNEQFF
TGTGCCAGCAGAGTAGCGGAGACCTACAATGAGCAGTTCTTC
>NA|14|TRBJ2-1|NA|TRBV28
CASSFESSYNEQFF
TGTGCCAGCAGTTTCGAGAGCTCCTACAATGAGCAGTTCTTC
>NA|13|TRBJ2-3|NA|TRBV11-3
CASSSVPWDTQYF
TGTGCCAGCAGCTCGGTTCCTTGGGATACGCAGTATTTT
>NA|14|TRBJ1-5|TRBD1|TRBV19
CATKDRVFHQPQHF
TGTGCCACCAAGGACAGGGTTTTCCATCAGCCCCAGCATTTT
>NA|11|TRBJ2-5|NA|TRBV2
CASSLKETQYF
TGTGCCAGCAGTCTAAAAGAGACCCAGTACTTC
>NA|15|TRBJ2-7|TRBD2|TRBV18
CASSPTSGGAYEQYF
TGTGCCAGCTCACCGACTAGCGGGGGTGCTTACGAGCAGTACTTC
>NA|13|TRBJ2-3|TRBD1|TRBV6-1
CASRDRGTDTQYF
TGTGCCAGCAGGGACAGGGGCACAGATACGCAGTATTTT
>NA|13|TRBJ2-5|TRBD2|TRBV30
CAWSSGGRETQYF
TGTGCCTGGAGTAGCGGGGGGCGGGAGACCCAGTACTTC
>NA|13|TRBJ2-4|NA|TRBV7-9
CASSLGAEVIQYF
TGTGCCAGCAGCTTAGGGGCCGAGGTCATTCAGTACTTC
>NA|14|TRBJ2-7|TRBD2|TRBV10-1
CASSPSGTIYEQYF
TGCGCCAGCAGTCCATCTGGGACTATCTACGAGCAGTACTTC
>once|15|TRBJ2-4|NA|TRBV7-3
CASSLGLLTRQDQYF
TGTGCCAGCAGCTTAGGGCTGCTAACTAGGCAGGATCAGTACTTC
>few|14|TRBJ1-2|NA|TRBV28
CASSPHEVFYGYTF
TGTGCCAGCAGTCCCCATGAAGTGTTCTATGGCTACACCTTC
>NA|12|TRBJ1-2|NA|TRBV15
CATSRDWDGYTF
TGTGCCACCAGCAGAGATTGGGATGGCTACACCTTC
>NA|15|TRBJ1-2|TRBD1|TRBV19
CASSLTGGQSYGYTF
TGTGCCAGTAGTCTTACAGGGGGCCAGTCCTATGGCTACACCTTC
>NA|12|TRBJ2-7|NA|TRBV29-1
CSVEVVSYEQYF
TGCAGCGTTGAAGTAGTCTCCTACGAGCAGTACTTC
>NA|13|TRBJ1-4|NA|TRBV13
CASSFTKTEKLFF
TGTGCCAGCAGCTTCACCAAGACTGAAAAACTGTTTTTT
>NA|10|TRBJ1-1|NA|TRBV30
CAWGGTEAFF
TGTGCCTGGGGGGGCACTGAAGCTTTCTTT
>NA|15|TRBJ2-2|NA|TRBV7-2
CASSLALRGTGELFF
TGTGCCAGCAGCTTGGCCCTACGGGGAACCGGGGAGCTGTTTTTT
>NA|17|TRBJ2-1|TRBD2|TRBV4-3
CASSQGPRLAGGLEQFF
TGCGCCAGCAGCCAAGGCCCGAGACTAGCGGGAGGGCTTGAGCAGTTCTTC